These 30 T cell receptor beta chains originate from one sample sequenced in a study of cytomegalovirus exposure and HLA in healthy donors. The PCR employed 60 Vbeta primers together with 13 Jbeta primers. Clones were sequenced by immunoSEQ multiplex PCR, and TCRdb holds only the in-frame ones, with some missing. Of about 98,000 clones in the sample, approximately 82% were seen once. Sample: PBMCs. Source of these receptors: a man in his forties in good health and CMV-seronegative.

The V gene is TRBV6-5, the J gene TRBJ1-5; 9 positions agree with TRBD1. CDR1 is MNHEY, CDR2 SVGAGI, per germline. J gave up 5 bases and V 4 bases, and 3 bases lay outside the gene matches. The CDR3 length is 14 residues. CDR3 amino acids: CASSWTGDDQPQHF. The CDR3 DNA reads as TGTGCCAGCAGTTGGACAGGGGACGATCAGCCCCAGCATTTT.

In its sample, this clone was seen once. The sample has other DNA sequences that encode this CDR3 too. The chain joins TRBV25-1 to TRBJ1-1; D not certain. The V and J ends lost 2 bases and 4 bases respectively, with 8 bases between them. The CDR3 length is 13 residues. Germline V gene lookup returns CDR1 MGHDK and CDR2 SYGVNS. Here the CDR3 reads CASSETDSTEAFF. The DNA of the CDR3 is TGTGCCAGCAGTGAAACTGATAGCACTGAAGCTTTCTTT. Filled out from reference TRBV25-1 and TRBJ1-1, the complete variable domain reads EADIYQTPRYLVIGTGKKITLECSQTMGHDKMYWYQQDPGMELHLIHYSYGVNSTEKGDLSSESTVSRIRTEHFPLTLESARPSHTSQYLCASSETDSTEAFFGQGTRLTVV.

The CDR3 loop is CASSTGGLGRRDLASGNTIYF. CDR3 DNA sequence: TGTGCCAGTAGTACCGGGGGACTGGGGCGAAGAGATTTAGCCTCTGGAAACACCATATATTTT. The genes are TRBV19 and TRBJ1-3, with D possibly matching TRBD1 (5 bases). V shed 4 bases and J shed 0 bases, with 28 bases lying between them. CDR1 and CDR2 from the germline V gene are LNHDA and SQIVND (reference sequence). CDR3 length: 21 amino acids. The full variable domain, with the rest looked up from reference TRBV19 and TRBJ1-3, is DGGITQSPKYLFRKEGQNVTLSCEQNLNHDAMYWYRQDPGQGLRLIYYSQIVNDFQKGDIAEGYSVSREKKESFPLTVTSAQKNPTAFYLCASSTGGLGRRDLASGNTIYFGEGSWLTVV.

The count of this clone is one. The gene calls are TRBV15 and TRBJ1-4; D is uncertain. V lost 4 bases and J lost 6, with 12 bases in between. The CDR3 has 14 amino acids. The germline CDR1 and CDR2 sequences are LNHNV and YYDKDF (reference sequence). The CDR3 bases are TGTGCCACCAGCACGGACTCCTGGGATGAAAAACTGTTTTTT. Amino acid sequence: CATSTDSWDEKLFF.

The CDR3 sequence: CASSVGTGSYSPLHF. CDR3 bases: TGTGCCAGCAGTGTAGGGACAGGGAGCTATTCACCCCTCCACTTT. This rearrangement joins TRBV6-1 to TRBJ1-6, with 9 bases that match TRBD1. Germline values: CDR1 MNHNS, CDR2 SASEGT. The V and J ends lost 4 bases and 8 bases, in that order; junction bases with no gene match: 6. The CDR3 runs 15 residues.

J is TRBJ2-3 and V is TRBV7-3, with 15 bases lining up with TRBD2. The CDR3 covers 17 residues. The germline gives CDR1 SGHTA, CDR2 FQGTGA. V shed 5 bases, J shed 8 bases, and the junction held 11 bases outside the gene matches. In nucleotides, the CDR3 is TGTGCCAGCAGCCTCTCGGGACTAGCGGGGGGACGGGGTACGCAGTATTTT. It encodes CASSLSGLAGGRGTQYF.

In its sample, this clone was seen once. This chain links TRBV19 with TRBJ2-5; 8 bases agree with TRBD2. The V segment lost 6 bases and the J segment 2 bases; nucleotides outside the gene matches: 14. CDR3 size: 17 residues. Germline values: CDR1 LNHDA, CDR2 SQIVND (reference sequence). CDR3: CASSLSTGGGGQETQYF. In DNA form, the CDR3 reads TGTGCCAGTAGCCTGTCCACGGGGGGGGGCGGTCAAGAGACCCAGTACTTC.

The rearrangement joins TRBV5-6 to TRBJ1-1; 7 positions match TRBD1. The J segment lost 10 bases and the V segment lost 0 bases, leaving 9 bases of the junction unmatched. Germline V gene sequence: CDR1 SGHDT, CDR2 YYEEEE. The CDR3 has 14 residues. The chain's CDR3 is CASSLVAGGLAAFF. In nucleotides, the CDR3 is TGTGCCAGCAGCTTGGTGGCAGGGGGGTTGGCAGCTTTCTTT. The variable domain in full, with the rest retrieved from reference TRBV5-6 and TRBJ1-1, is DAGVTQSPTHLIKTRGQQVTLRCSPKSGHDTVSWYQQALGQGPQFIFQYYEEEERQRGNFPDRFSGHQFPNYSSELNVNALLLGDSALYLCASSLVAGGLAAFFGQGTRLTVV.

The V and J genes are TRBV6-5 and TRBJ1-2; D is ambiguous. The V end lost 0 bases, the J end lost 0 bases, and 8 bases lay between the germline ends. Germline CDR1 and CDR2: MNHEY and SVGAGI. There are 15 residues in the CDR3. The CDR3 region is CASSYSPEPNYGYTF. DNA for the CDR3: TGTGCCAGCAGTTACTCGCCGGAGCCTAACTATGGCTACACCTTC.

J is TRBJ2-7 and V is TRBV13; tentatively, D is TRBD1 (6 bases). The CDR3 spans 14 residues. The V end was cut by 3 bases, the J end by 4 bases, with 13 bases between. Per germline, CDR1 PRHDT and CDR2 FYEKMQ (reference sequence). CDR3 loop: CASSFGQGMYEQYF. The DNA of the CDR3 is TGTGCCAGCAGCTTCGGTCAGGGGATGTACGAGCAGTACTTC.

The V call is TRBV25-1, the J call TRBJ2-6, with D maybe TRBD1 (6 bases). V lost 2 bases and J 1 base, leaving 9 bases between the germline ends. The CDR3 runs 16 residues. CDR1 is MGHDK, CDR2 SYGVNS, per germline. The CDR3 protein is CASSENRDSGANVLTF. CDR3 coding DNA: TGTGCCAGCAGTGAAAACAGGGATTCTGGGGCCAACGTCCTGACTTTC. Drawing the rest from reference TRBV25-1 and TRBJ2-6, the complete variable domain is EADIYQTPRYLVIGTGKKITLECSQTMGHDKMYWYQQDPGMELHLIHYSYGVNSTEKGDLSSESTVSRIRTEHFPLTLESARPSHTSQYLCASSENRDSGANVLTFGAGSRLTVL.

The chain recombines TRBV14 with TRBJ1-4; the match to TRBD1 covers 7 bases. CDR3 length equals 16 residues. CDR1 is SGHDN and CDR2 is FVKESK in the germline V gene. The trim removed 4 bases at V and 4 bases at J, leaving 9 bases unmatched. CDR3 nucleotide sequence: TGTGCCAGCAGCCCCCTCGTGCAGGGGGTTAATGAAAAACTGTTTTTT. Translation: CASSPLVQGVNEKLFF.

This sequence joins TRBV7-9 and TRBJ2-5; no firm D call. The CDR3 is 12 residues long. V was cut by 1 base and J by 5 bases, with 5 bases left in between. Germline CDR1 and CDR2: SEHNR and FQNEAQ (reference sequence). CDR3 DNA sequence: TGTGCCAGCAGCTTAGACGGGGAGACCCAGTACTTC. Its protein product is CASSLDGETQYF.

The V gene is TRBV27, the J gene TRBJ1-6; TRBD1 matches 7 bases. This CDR3 contains 17 residues. J gave up 7 bases and V 1 base, and 10 bases lay outside the gene matches. Germline V gene lookup returns CDR1 MNHEY and CDR2 SMNVEV (reference sequence). CDR3 DNA: TGTGCCAGCAGTTTATTTGGCCGACAGGGTGGGAATTCACCCCTCCACTTT. This sequence encodes CASSLFGRQGGNSPLHF.

This clone has a single count. The chain's CDR3 is CASSVVAGGFNEQFF. CDR3 nucleotides: TGTGCCAGCAGCGTAGTGGCGGGGGGGTTCAATGAGCAGTTCTTC. This chain links TRBV9 with TRBJ2-1; 9 bases are a match to TRBD2. Germline loops: CDR1 SGDLS, CDR2 YYNGEE. Trimming at V came to 0 bases and at J to 6 bases, leaving 4 bases not matched to a gene. The CDR3 has 15 residues.

The chain links TRBV7-9 to TRBJ2-7; TRBD1 might be the D (6 bases). This CDR3 is 14 amino acids long. V shed 5 bases and J shed 3 bases, with 14 bases lying between them. The germline V gene encodes CDR1 SEHNR and CDR2 FQNEAQ (reference sequence). In DNA form, the CDR3 reads TGTGCCAGCAGCCCTACCGGACAGCGCTACGAGCAGTACTTC. Translated: CASSPTGQRYEQYF.

CDR3 protein: CASSPQDRGYSNQPQHF. The CDR3, as DNA: TGTGCCAGCAGCCCCCAAGACAGGGGCTATAGCAATCAGCCCCAGCATTTT. The J gene is TRBJ1-5, the V gene TRBV7-6, with TRBD1 matching 8 bases. This CDR3 is built from 17 residues. The germline CDR1 and CDR2 sequences are SGHVS and FNYEAQ. The trim removed 5 bases at V and 0 bases at J, leaving 9 bases unmatched.

The chain has TRBV5-6 and TRBJ2-5; TRBD1 matches at 10 bases. The J call may be wrong; the DNA end is better matched by TRBJ2-7. This CDR3 contains 13 residues. Germline CDR1 reads SGHDT; CDR2 reads YYEEEE. CDR3 in amino acids: CASSSRDRGEQYF. CDR3 coding DNA: TGTGCCAGCAGCTCCCGGGACAGGGGCGAGCAGTACTTC.

The sample holds one count of this clone. CDR3 residues: CASRDRVAEKLFF. CDR3 in DNA: TGCGCCAGCAGGGACAGGGTGGCCGAAAAACTGTTTTTT. V and J are TRBV5-1 and TRBJ1-4, with 8 bases identical to TRBD1. The CDR3 consists of 13 residues. The J segment lost 8 bases and the V segment lost 5 bases, leaving 5 bases of the junction unmatched. CDR1 and CDR2 from the germline V gene are SGHRS and YFSETQ.

This clone was picked up one time. V and J are TRBV2 and TRBJ1-5; D may be TRBD1 (5 bases). The CDR3 covers 14 residues. V was trimmed by 3 bases and J by 2 bases, leaving 8 bases between them. Germline loops: CDR1 SNHLY, CDR2 FYNNEI. In nucleotides, the CDR3 is TGTGCCAGCAGTGACCAGGGTGGCAATCAGCCCCAGCATTTT. Amino acids: CASSDQGGNQPQHF.

This chain joins TRBV2 and TRBJ2-7; possibly TRBD1 for D (5 bases). V dropped 1 base and J dropped 2 bases, with 6 bases sitting between them. Germline CDR1 SNHLY, CDR2 FYNNEI. The CDR3 length is 13 residues. This chain's CDR3 is CASSEGQTYEQYF. Written as DNA, the CDR3 is TGTGCCAGCAGTGAAGGACAGACCTACGAGCAGTACTTC.

V gene TRBV4-1 combines with J gene TRBJ2-5; tentatively, D is TRBD2 (6 bases). The CDR3 consists of 17 residues. The ends were cut back, 3 bases at V and 4 bases at J, with 21 bases in the middle. Germline CDR1 MGHRA, CDR2 YSYEKL. The CDR3 reads CASSQWGDSGVRETQYF. CDR3 sequence (DNA): TGCGCCAGCAGCCAGTGGGGTGACTCGGGGGTACGAGAGACCCAGTACTTC.

The chain recombines TRBV29-1 with TRBJ1-2; D uncertain. V lost 7 bases to trimming and J lost 4 bases, with 16 bases between them. This CDR3 region has 13 residues. CDR1 and CDR2 (germline): SQVTM, ANQGSEA. The CDR3 DNA follows: TGCAGCGCCCTAAGGCCGGAGGCCTATGGCTACACCTTC. Its translation is CSALRPEAYGYTF.

The rearrangement joins TRBV5-1 to TRBJ1-3; 8 positions agree with TRBD1. CDR3 length: 14 residues. Germline V gene lookup returns CDR1 SGHRS and CDR2 YFSETQ. Trimming at V came to 4 bases and at J to 3 bases, leaving 3 bases not matched to a gene. The CDR3 DNA is TGCGCCAGCAGCCAGGGGGCGATTGGAAACACCATATATTTT. Translated: CASSQGAIGNTIYF.

The rearrangement joins TRBV6-5 to TRBJ1-2; no clear D. Trimming pared 4 bases from V and 4 bases from J, leaving 16 bases between. CDR1 and CDR2 from the germline V gene are MNHEY and SVGAGI. This CDR3 has 15 amino acids. CDR3 sequence reads: CASSSRSGKFYGYTF. CDR3 sequence (DNA): TGTGCCAGCAGTTCTAGAAGCGGGAAATTCTATGGCTACACCTTC.

In its sample, this clone was seen once. The V call is TRBV19, the J call TRBJ2-7; no clear D. Germline V gene data show CDR1 as LNHDA and CDR2 as SQIVND (reference sequence). V was cut by 6 bases and J by 2 bases, with 14 bases left in between. This CDR3 has 14 amino acids. DNA for the CDR3: TGTGCCAGTAGGCAAACGGTCGAAACCTACGAGCAGTACTTC. Its translation: CASRQTVETYEQYF.

J is TRBJ1-5 and V is TRBV5-8; the match to TRBD1 covers 7 bases. The V and J ends lost 2 bases and 1 base, in that order; junction bases with no gene match: 9. CDR1 and CDR2 (germline): SGHTS, YDEGEE. The CDR3 is 17 residues long. In DNA form, the CDR3 reads TGTGCCAGCAGCTTCCTTAGACAGGGTGGGAGCAATCAGCCCCAGCATTTT. Translating it yields CASSFLRQGGSNQPQHF. Using reference TRBV5-8 and TRBJ1-5 for the parts outside the CDR3, the full variable domain is EAGVTQSPTHLIKTRGQQATLRCSPISGHTSVYWYQQALGLGLQFLLWYDEGEERNRGNFPPRFSGRQFPNYSSELNVNALELEDSALYLCASSFLRQGGSNQPQHFGDGTRLSIL.

This clone was detected once. V gene TRBV11-2 combines with J gene TRBJ2-7; the D gene is possibly TRBD1 (7 bases). The germline V gene has CDR1 SGHAT and CDR2 FQNNGV. The CDR3 extends over 15 amino acids. V was clipped by 1 base and J by 0 bases, with 10 bases between them. CDR3 region: CASSLARDSSYEQYF. As DNA, the CDR3 is TGTGCCAGCAGCTTAGCGCGGGACAGCTCCTACGAGCAGTACTTC.

This chain joins TRBV7-2 and TRBJ1-1; D not certain. CDR3 length: 15 amino acids. The V gene lost 7 bases and the J gene lost 3 bases, with 18 bases spanning the gap. Per the germline V gene, CDR1 is SGHTA and CDR2 is FQGNSA. The CDR3 DNA reads as TGTGCCAGCAACCCTAGCCCAGGTCGTGACACTGAAGCTTTCTTT. Its translation: CASNPSPGRDTEAFF.

This sequence joins TRBV16 and TRBJ1-1; no firm D call. The CDR3 totals 13 residues. Germline loops: CDR1 KGHSY, CDR2 FQNENV. The V gene lost 8 bases and the J gene lost 0 bases, with 10 bases spanning the gap. The CDR3: CASSKSVNTEAFF. CDR3 nucleotides: TGTGCCAGCTCGAAGTCGGTGAACACTGAAGCTTTCTTT.